This entry lists 20 T cell receptor beta chains sequenced from one sample in a study of blood T cell repertoires in COVID-19. Clones were sequenced by immunoSEQ multiplex PCR, and TCRdb holds only the in-frame ones, with some missing. The sample shows over 150,000 clones, approximately 88% of them seen only once. The sequenced material came from peripheral blood. The origin of the receptors is a woman aged 60 to 75 who had recovered from COVID-19.

As DNA, the CDR3 is TGTGCCAGCTCACCACGATATCCCCCGGACACTGAAGCTTTCTTT. Amino acids: CASSPRYPPDTEAFF. The rearrangement joins TRBV18 to TRBJ1-1; D not resolved. Looked up from germline, CDR1 is KGHSH and CDR2 is LQKENI. The CDR3 loop spans 15 amino acids. V was shortened by 1 base and J by 3 bases, with 12 bases between the two germline ends.

J is TRBJ2-3 and V is TRBV29-1; D call uncertain. Trimming stripped 2 bases from V and 3 bases from J, with 6 bases between. This CDR3 is 12 amino acids long. Germline V gives CDR1 SQVTM, CDR2 ANQGSEA. CDR3 sequence reads: CSVEYSTDTQYF. In DNA, the CDR3 is TGCAGCGTTGAATACAGTACAGATACGCAGTATTTT.

The chain employs TRBV6-6 and TRBJ1-2; D may be TRBD1 (5 bases). Trimming took 10 bases from V and 8 from J, leaving 14 bases between them. Germline loops: CDR1 MNHNY, CDR2 SVGAGI (reference sequence). The CDR3 covers 11 residues. CDR3 nucleotides: TGTGCCACCGCCAGGCAGGGCGGCTACACCTTC. It yields the protein CATARQGGYTF.

The V gene is TRBV11-2, the J gene TRBJ1-2; D perhaps matches TRBD1 (5 bases). Trimming removed 2 bases from V and 8 bases from J, with 12 bases in between. In germline, CDR1 is SGHAT, CDR2 FQNNGV. The CDR3 loop spans 13 amino acids. The CDR3 loop is CASSLTRAGGYTF. The CDR3, as DNA: TGTGCCAGCAGCTTAACCAGGGCTGGGGGCTACACCTTC.

V and J are TRBV4-1 and TRBJ2-2; TRBD1 aligns across 10 bases. With V trimmed by 4 bases and J by 2 bases, 16 bases remained unmatched. CDR1 is MGHRA and CDR2 is YSYEKL in the germline V gene. CDR3 length: 20 amino acids. CDR3 coding DNA: TGCGCCAGCAGCCTCCCATGGGGGACAGGGGTTCCCTTTAACACCGGGGAGCTGTTTTTT. This codes for CASSLPWGTGVPFNTGELFF.

J is TRBJ2-2 and V is TRBV10-3; 7 nucleotides agree with TRBD1. The germline V gene encodes CDR1 ENHRY and CDR2 SYGVKD. Losses at the gene ends were 4 bases for V and 0 bases for J; bases not matched to a gene: 5. The CDR3 length is 16 residues. The CDR3, as DNA: TGTGCCATCAGTGTCGGACAGGCAACGAACACCGGGGAGCTGTTTTTT. Translated: CAISVGQATNTGELFF.

The J gene is TRBJ1-1, the V gene TRBV6-5, with D perhaps TRBD1 (5 bases). V dropped 6 bases and J dropped 4 bases, with 18 bases sitting between them. This CDR3 contains 15 residues. Germline V gene data show CDR1 as MNHEY and CDR2 as SVGAGI. CDR3 DNA: TGTGCCAGCAGGGATGGGGCGGGGGATCGCACTGAAGCTTTCTTT. Protein: CASRDGAGDRTEAFF.

The rearrangement joins TRBV4-1 to TRBJ2-1, with 7 positions matching TRBD1. The CDR3 is 17 amino acids. V was pared by 4 bases and J by 0 bases, with 9 bases of the junction left unmatched. CDR1 is MGHRA, CDR2 YSYEKL, per germline. CDR3 DNA sequence: TGCGCCAGCAGCCGGACCGGGACAGATCACTCCTACAATGAGCAGTTCTTC. Its protein is CASSRTGTDHSYNEQFF.

V gene TRBV5-6 combines with J gene TRBJ2-7; D may be TRBD1 (6 bases). CDR1 and CDR2 (germline): SGHDT, YYEEEE. The V end lost 4 bases, the J end lost 2 bases, and 13 bases lay between the germline ends. The CDR3 is 14 residues long. The CDR3 region is CASSLGTLTYEQYF. The CDR3 DNA sequence: TGTGCCAGCAGCCTCGGGACACTAACCTACGAGCAGTACTTC.

V is TRBV25-1 and J is TRBJ2-5, with 7 bases identical to TRBD2. The V segment lost 5 bases and the J segment 1 base; nucleotides outside the gene matches: 10. This CDR3 spans 16 amino acids. Germline V gene sequence: CDR1 MGHDK, CDR2 SYGVNS. The CDR3 loop reads CASSPTRPSGQETQYF. The DNA of the CDR3 is TGTGCCAGCAGTCCTACCCGGCCTAGCGGCCAAGAGACCCAGTACTTC.

The chain links TRBV7-8 to TRBJ1-2; D is unclear. This CDR3 is 14 amino acids long. Germline CDR1 and CDR2: SGHVS and FQNEAQ. The V and J ends lost 1 base and 4 bases respectively, with 10 bases between them. Here the CDR3 reads CASSLGERSYGYTF. DNA of the CDR3: TGTGCCAGCAGCTTAGGGGAGAGATCCTATGGCTACACCTTC.

The genes are TRBV11-1 and TRBJ2-3; 9 positions match TRBD2. Per germline, CDR1 SGHAT and CDR2 FQDESV (reference sequence). The trim removed 2 bases at V and 6 bases at J, leaving 3 bases unmatched. The CDR3 totals 14 residues. CDR3 loop: CASSLSSGGDTQYF. The CDR3 region has the DNA TGTGCCAGCAGCTTATCCAGCGGGGGGGATACGCAGTATTTT.

The V call is TRBV25-1, the J call TRBJ1-2; maybe TRBD1 (6 bases). Per germline, CDR1 MGHDK and CDR2 SYGVNS. The CDR3 loop spans 13 amino acids. The V end lost 1 base, the J end lost 8 bases, and 11 bases lay between the germline ends. The CDR3 DNA reads as TGTGCCAGCAGTGAATCGGCCAGGGGCGGCTACACCTTC. Translation: CASSESARGGYTF.

The V and J genes are TRBV6-5 and TRBJ1-2, with D perhaps matching TRBD1 (6 bases). Trimming took off 6 bases at V and 8 bases at J, with 16 bases between the two ends. This CDR3 has 13 amino acids. Germline V CDR1 and CDR2: MNHEY, SVGAGI. CDR3 sequence (DNA): TGTGCCAGCAGCGTCAAGACAGGCGGAGGCTACACCTTC. Translation gives CASSVKTGGGYTF.

The J gene is TRBJ2-3, the V gene TRBV5-1; a weak D match, TRBD2 (5 bases). Trimming took off 2 bases at V and 3 bases at J, with 19 bases between the two ends. The germline CDR1 and CDR2 sequences are SGHRS and YFSETQ. This CDR3 is 17 amino acids long. CDR3 protein: CASSLSGIPRGTDTQYF. The DNA for the CDR3 is TGCGCCAGCAGCTTATCCGGGATCCCACGAGGGACAGATACGCAGTATTTT. The full variable domain, its missing parts supplied by reference TRBV5-1 and TRBJ2-3, is KAGVTQTPRYLIKTRGQQVTLSCSPISGHRSVSWYQQTPGQGLQFLFEYFSETQRNKGNFPGRFSGRQFSNSRSEMNVSTLELGDSALYLCASSLSGIPRGTDTQYFGPGTRLTVL.

The chain uses TRBV6-1 and TRBJ2-3, with D tentatively TRBD2 (6 bases). The V gene lost 1 base and the J gene lost 2 bases, with 13 bases spanning the gap. The CDR3 runs 16 residues. CDR1 and CDR2 from the germline V gene are MNHNS and SASEGT. In DNA form, the CDR3 reads TGTGCCAGCAGTGAAGATTGGGCGGGGACCACAGATACGCAGTATTTT. Its protein is CASSEDWAGTTDTQYF.

Only a few counts were recorded for this clone. The rearrangement links TRBV5-4 to TRBJ2-7, with D possibly TRBD1 on 5 matching bases. Per the germline V gene, CDR1 is SGHNT and CDR2 is YYREEE (reference sequence). The CDR3 totals 13 residues. Trimming took 1 base from V and 3 from J, leaving 8 bases between them. CDR3 sequence (DNA): TGTGCCAGCAGCTTGCCAGGGAACTACGAGCAGTACTTC. Translated: CASSLPGNYEQYF.

The chain's CDR3 is CASSRQQGHLNSPLHF. In nucleotides, the CDR3 is TGCGCCAGCAGCCGCCAACAGGGGCATCTTAATTCACCCCTCCACTTT. The chain couples TRBV4-1 to TRBJ1-6; TRBD1 matches 7 bases. The ends lost 4 bases at V and 6 bases at J; junction bases unmatched: 9. The CDR3 totals 16 residues. The germline CDR1 and CDR2 sequences are MGHRA and YSYEKL.

The V gene is TRBV5-4, the J gene TRBJ2-3; 8 bases fit TRBD2. The germline CDR1 and CDR2 sequences are SGHNT and YYREEE (reference sequence). The CDR3 sequence is 14 residues long. V gave up 4 bases and J gave up 6 bases; unmatched junction bases: 7. CDR3 protein: CASSGTSAEDTQYF. The DNA of the CDR3 is TGTGCCAGCAGCGGGACTAGTGCTGAGGATACGCAGTATTTT.

This rearrangement joins TRBV18 to TRBJ1-6, with TRBD1 matching over 9 bases. With V trimmed by 2 bases and J by 9 bases, 5 bases remained unmatched. The CDR3 has 15 residues. Per germline, CDR1 KGHSH and CDR2 LQKENI. The CDR3 spells CASSPGTGNISPLHF. For the CDR3, the DNA is TGTGCCAGCTCACCAGGGACAGGGAACATTTCACCCCTCCACTTT.